The clone carrying this T cell receptor beta chain was detected once. Authors' data handling: Amplifying reference gene primers gave estimates of nucleated cell counts. The protocol was immunoSEQ multiplex PCR, while the TCRdb copy is restricted to in-frame clones and leaves out a portion. That table furnishes V, J and clone size, whereas the DNA furnished D and trimming. Here the sample spans around 290,000 clones, about 89% being singletons. This specimen comes from a study of blood T cell repertoires in COVID-19. At the level of the study: The samples span acute and convalescent COVID-19 from the United States, Italy and Spain. T cells, B-cell-depleted T cells, or PBMCs supplied cDNA or gDNA.

The TCR comes from a man aged 35-49 years with acute or convalescent COVID-19. The sequencing sample was made of peripheral blood.

The CDR3 protein is CASGGQGDEQYF. Written as DNA, the CDR3 is TGTGCCAGCGGGGGACAAGGCGACGAGCAGTACTTC. The chain uses TRBV2 and TRBJ2-7, with D possibly TRBD1 on 6 matching bases. V was clipped by 8 bases and J by 5 bases, with 13 bases between them. The germline gives CDR1 SNHLY, CDR2 FYNNEI. The CDR3 sequence is 12 residues long.